This T cell receptor beta chain was recovered during a study of cytomegalovirus exposure and HLA in healthy donors. Study results and caveats: Based on reports, TCR beta sequences accurately predicted HLA-A and HLA-B alleles for most subjects.

PCR amplification relied on 60 Vbeta primers (plus 13 Jbeta primers). Here immunoSEQ multiplex PCR was the method, and the copy in TCRdb shows in-frame clones only, minus some. The sample records around 80,000 clones, about 73% being singletons. As for this clone: Its cognate antigen is unknown.

The material sequenced was PBMCs. This sequence was found in a man aged 40-49 years in good health and CMV-seronegative.

The CDR3 sequence is CATSSYEAQYEQYF. In DNA form, the CDR3 reads TGTGCCACCAGCAGCTATGAGGCCCAGTACGAGCAGTACTTC. The chain links TRBV15 to TRBJ2-7; no clear D. Trimming shortened V by 3 bases and J by 4 bases, and 13 bases separated the two germline ends. CDR1 and CDR2 from the germline V gene are LNHNV and YYDKDF (reference sequence). This CDR3 has 14 residues.